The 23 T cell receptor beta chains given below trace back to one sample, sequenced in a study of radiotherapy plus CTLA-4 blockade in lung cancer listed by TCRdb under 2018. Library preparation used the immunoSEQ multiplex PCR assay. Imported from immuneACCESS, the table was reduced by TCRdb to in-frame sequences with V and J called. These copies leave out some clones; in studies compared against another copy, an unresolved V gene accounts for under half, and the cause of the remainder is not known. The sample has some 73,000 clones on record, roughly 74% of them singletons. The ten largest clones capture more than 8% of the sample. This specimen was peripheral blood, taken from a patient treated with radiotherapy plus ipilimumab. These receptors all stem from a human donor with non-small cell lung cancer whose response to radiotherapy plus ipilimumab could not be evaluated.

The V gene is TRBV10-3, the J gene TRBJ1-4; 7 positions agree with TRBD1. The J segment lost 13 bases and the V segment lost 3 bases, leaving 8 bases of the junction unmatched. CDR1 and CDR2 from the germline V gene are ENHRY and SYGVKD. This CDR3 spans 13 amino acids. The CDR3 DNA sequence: TGTGCCATCAGTGACCAAATGGGACAGCGACTGTTTTTT. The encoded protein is CAISDQMGQRLFF.

The CDR3 here is CASRPTTGGAGEKLFF. In nucleotides, the CDR3 is TGTGCCAGCAGACCGACCACAGGGGGCGCAGGGGAAAAACTGTTTTTT. This chain links TRBV4-2 with TRBJ1-4; TRBD1 matches 9 bases. The CDR3 sequence is 16 residues long. Trimming took 6 bases from V and 8 from J; bases not matched to a gene: 13. Per the germline V gene, CDR1 is LGHNA and CDR2 is YNFKEQ.

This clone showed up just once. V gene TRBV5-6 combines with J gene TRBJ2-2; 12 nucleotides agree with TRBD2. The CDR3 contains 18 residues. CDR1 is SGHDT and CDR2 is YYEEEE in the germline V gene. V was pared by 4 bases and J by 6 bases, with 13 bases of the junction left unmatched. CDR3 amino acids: CASSPLWLAGGESGELFF. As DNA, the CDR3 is TGTGCCAGCAGCCCCCTCTGGCTAGCGGGAGGGGAGTCCGGGGAGCTGTTTTTT.

CDR3 DNA sequence: TGTGCCAGTAGTATAGTCGGAGGGGCAGGGACCTTGAACACTGAAGCTTTCTTT. Translated, it gives CASSIVGGAGTLNTEAFF. The chain joins TRBV19 to TRBJ1-1, with a tentative D call TRBD1 (5 bases). Trimming stripped 1 base from V and 0 bases from J, with 18 bases between. The CDR3 is 18 amino acids. Germline CDR1 and CDR2: LNHDA and SQIVND (reference sequence).

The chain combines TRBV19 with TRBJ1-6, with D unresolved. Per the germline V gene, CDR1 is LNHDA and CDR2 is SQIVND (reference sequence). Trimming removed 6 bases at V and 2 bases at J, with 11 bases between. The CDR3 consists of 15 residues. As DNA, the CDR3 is TGTGCCAGTAGACCAGACGGGGCCTATAATTCACCCCTCCACTTT. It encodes CASRPDGAYNSPLHF.

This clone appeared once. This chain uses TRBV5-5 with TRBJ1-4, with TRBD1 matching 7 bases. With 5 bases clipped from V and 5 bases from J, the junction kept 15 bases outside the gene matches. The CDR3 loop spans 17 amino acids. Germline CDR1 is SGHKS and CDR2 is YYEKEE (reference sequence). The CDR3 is CASSIYRGTLSNEKLFF. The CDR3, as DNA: TGTGCCAGCAGTATCTACAGGGGTACTTTGTCGAATGAAAAACTGTTTTTT.

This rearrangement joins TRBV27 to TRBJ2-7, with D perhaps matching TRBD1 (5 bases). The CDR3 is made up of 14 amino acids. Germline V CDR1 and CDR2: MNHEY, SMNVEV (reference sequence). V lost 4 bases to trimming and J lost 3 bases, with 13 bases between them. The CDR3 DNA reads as TGTGCCAGCAGTTCAAAAGGGGATGGCTACGAGCAGTACTTC. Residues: CASSSKGDGYEQYF.

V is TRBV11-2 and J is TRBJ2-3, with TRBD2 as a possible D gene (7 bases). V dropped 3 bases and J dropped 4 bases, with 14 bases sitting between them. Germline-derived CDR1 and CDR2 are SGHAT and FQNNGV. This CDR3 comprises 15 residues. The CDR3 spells CASSFRGREPDTQYF. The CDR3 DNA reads TGTGCCAGCAGCTTTAGGGGGAGGGAACCAGATACGCAGTATTTT.

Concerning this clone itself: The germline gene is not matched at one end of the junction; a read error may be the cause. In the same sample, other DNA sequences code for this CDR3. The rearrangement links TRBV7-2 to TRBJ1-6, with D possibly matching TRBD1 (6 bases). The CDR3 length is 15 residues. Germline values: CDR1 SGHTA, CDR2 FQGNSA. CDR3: CASSFRQDSNSPLHF. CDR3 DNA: TGTGCCAGCAGCTTTAGACAGGACAGTAATTCCCCCCTCCACTTT.

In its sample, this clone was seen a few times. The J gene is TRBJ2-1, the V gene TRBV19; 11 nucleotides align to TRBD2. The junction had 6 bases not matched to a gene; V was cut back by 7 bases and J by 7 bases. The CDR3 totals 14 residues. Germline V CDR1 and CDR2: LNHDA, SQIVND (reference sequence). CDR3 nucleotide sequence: TGTGCCAGTAATCCGGGACTAGCGGATAATGAGCAGTTCTTC. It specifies CASNPGLADNEQFF.

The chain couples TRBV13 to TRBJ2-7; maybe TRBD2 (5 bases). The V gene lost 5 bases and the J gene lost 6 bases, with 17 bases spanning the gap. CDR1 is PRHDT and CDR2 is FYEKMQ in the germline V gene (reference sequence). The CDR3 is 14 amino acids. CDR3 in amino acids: CASSLTGFNPEQYF. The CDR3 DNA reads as TGTGCCAGCAGCCTTACGGGATTTAATCCCGAGCAGTACTTC. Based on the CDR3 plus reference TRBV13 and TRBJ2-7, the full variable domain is AAGVIQSPRHLIKEKRETATLKCYPIPRHDTVYWYQQGPGQDPQFLISFYEKMQSDKGSIPDRFSAQQFSDYHSELNMSSLELGDSALYFCASSLTGFNPEQYFGPGTRLTVT.

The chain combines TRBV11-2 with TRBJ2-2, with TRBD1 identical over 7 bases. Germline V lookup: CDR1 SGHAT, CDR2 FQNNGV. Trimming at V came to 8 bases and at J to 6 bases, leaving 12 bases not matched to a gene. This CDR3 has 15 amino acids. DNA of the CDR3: TGTGCCAGCCGTTCCGAGACAGGGTTGCCCGGGGAGCTGTTTTTT. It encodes CASRSETGLPGELFF.

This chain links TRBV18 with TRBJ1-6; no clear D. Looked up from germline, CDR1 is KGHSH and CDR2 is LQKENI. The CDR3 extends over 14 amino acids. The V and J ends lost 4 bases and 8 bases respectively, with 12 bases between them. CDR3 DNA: TGTGCCAGCTCACTCCGGGTCGTCGATTCACCCCTCCACTTT. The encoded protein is CASSLRVVDSPLHF.

The CDR3: CASSYRLAGEETQYF. The DNA of the CDR3 is TGCGCCAGCAGCTACAGACTAGCGGGTGAAGAGACCCAGTACTTC. The chain links TRBV5-1 to TRBJ2-5, with 10 positions matching TRBD2. The junction had 5 bases not matched to a gene; V was cut back by 3 bases and J by 3 bases. The CDR3 is made up of 15 amino acids. Germline V gives CDR1 SGHRS, CDR2 YFSETQ.

This chain's CDR3 is CASSRQQGGDEQYF. The CDR3 nucleotides read TGCGCCAGCAGCCGCCAGCAGGGTGGCGACGAGCAGTACTTC. The chain uses TRBV4-1 and TRBJ2-7; TRBD1 is a possible D gene (5 bases). Trimming shortened V by 4 bases and J by 5 bases, and 15 bases separated the two germline ends. The germline V gene encodes CDR1 MGHRA and CDR2 YSYEKL. The CDR3 is 14 amino acids.

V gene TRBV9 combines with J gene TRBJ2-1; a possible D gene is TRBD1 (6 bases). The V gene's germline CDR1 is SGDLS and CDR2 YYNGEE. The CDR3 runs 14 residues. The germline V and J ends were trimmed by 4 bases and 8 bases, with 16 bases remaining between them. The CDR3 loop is CASSPPLQGHEQFF. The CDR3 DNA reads TGTGCCAGCAGCCCCCCCTTACAGGGCCATGAGCAGTTCTTC.

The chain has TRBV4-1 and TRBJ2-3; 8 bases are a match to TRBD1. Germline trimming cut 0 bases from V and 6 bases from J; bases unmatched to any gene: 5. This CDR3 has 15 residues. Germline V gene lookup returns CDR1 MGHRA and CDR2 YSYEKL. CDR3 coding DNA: TGCGCCAGCAGCCAAGAAGTAACAGGGGGGGATACGCAGTATTTT. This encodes CASSQEVTGGDTQYF.

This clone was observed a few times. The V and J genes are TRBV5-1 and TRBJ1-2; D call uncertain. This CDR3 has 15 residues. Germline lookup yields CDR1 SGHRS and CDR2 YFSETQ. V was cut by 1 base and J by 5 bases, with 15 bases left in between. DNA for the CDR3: TGCGCCAGCAGCTTGAACGGAGAGATTACGTATGGCTACACCTTC. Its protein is CASSLNGEITYGYTF.

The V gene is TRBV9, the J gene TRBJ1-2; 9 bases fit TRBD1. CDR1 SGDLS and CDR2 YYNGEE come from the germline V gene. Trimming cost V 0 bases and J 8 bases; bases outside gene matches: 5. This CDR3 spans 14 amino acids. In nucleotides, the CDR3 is TGTGCCAGCAGCGTAGGGACAGGGGAGCGCGGCTACACCTTC. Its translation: CASSVGTGERGYTF.

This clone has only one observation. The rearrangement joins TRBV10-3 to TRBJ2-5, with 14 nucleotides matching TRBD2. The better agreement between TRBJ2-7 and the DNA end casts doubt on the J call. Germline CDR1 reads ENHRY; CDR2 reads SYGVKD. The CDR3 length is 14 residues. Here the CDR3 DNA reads TGTGCCATAGGACTAGCGGGGGGACCCTACGAGCAGTACTTC. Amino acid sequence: CAIGLAGGPYEQYF.

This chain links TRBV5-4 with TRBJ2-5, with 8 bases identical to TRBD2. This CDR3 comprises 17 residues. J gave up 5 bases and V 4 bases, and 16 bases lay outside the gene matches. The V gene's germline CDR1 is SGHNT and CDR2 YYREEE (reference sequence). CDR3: CASSPEPTGGPPETQYF. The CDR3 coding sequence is TGTGCCAGCAGCCCTGAGCCGACGGGGGGGCCCCCGGAGACCCAGTACTTC.

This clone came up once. The CDR3 loop is CASSSQWAGGEDEQYF. The CDR3 DNA is TGTGCCAGCAGTTCCCAGTGGGCGGGAGGCGAGGACGAGCAGTACTTC. This sequence joins TRBV27 and TRBJ2-5, with 8 bases identical to TRBD2. The J call is doubtful: the DNA matches TRBJ2-7 better. The CDR3 sequence is 16 residues long. CDR1 and CDR2 (germline): MNHEY, SMNVEV (reference sequence).

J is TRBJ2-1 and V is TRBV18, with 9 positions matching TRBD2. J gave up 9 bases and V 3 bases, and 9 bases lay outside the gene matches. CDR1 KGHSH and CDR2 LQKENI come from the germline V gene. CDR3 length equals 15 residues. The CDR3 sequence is CASSPGLARFGEQFF. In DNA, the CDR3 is TGTGCCAGCTCACCCGGACTAGCGCGGTTCGGTGAGCAGTTCTTC.